A single sample is the source of the 14 T cell receptor beta chains below, sequenced in a study of glioma-infiltrating T cells after dendritic cell vaccination. Libraries were prepared by immunoSEQ multiplex PCR; TCRdb keeps only in-frame clonotypes and omits some of them. The top ten clones hold about 10% of a sample with about 64,000 clones, roughly 80% of them seen once. Specimen: blood, collected before dendritic cell vaccination. These receptors came from a human donor with glioblastoma.

The V and J genes are TRBV5-1 and TRBJ1-3; TRBD1 matches 7 bases. Looked up from germline, CDR1 is SGHRS and CDR2 is YFSETQ. The CDR3 contains 17 residues. Germline trimming cut 4 bases from V and 3 bases from J; bases unmatched to any gene: 13. This CDR3 is CASSPPDRPIGGNTIYF. In DNA, the CDR3 is TGCGCCAGCAGCCCCCCGGACAGGCCCATCGGTGGAAACACCATATATTTT.

The chain links TRBV5-4 to TRBJ2-5; D gene unclear. Germline-derived CDR1 and CDR2 are SGHNT and YYREEE (reference sequence). The length of the CDR3 is 15 residues. V dropped 1 base and J dropped 1 base, with 11 bases sitting between them. CDR3 sequence (DNA): TGTGCCAGCAGCTTGCACAGTACCACCCAAGAGACCCAGTACTTC. Its translation is CASSLHSTTQETQYF.

The J gene is TRBJ2-7, the V gene TRBV6-4; D may be TRBD2 (5 bases). The V end lost 6 bases, the J end lost 6 bases, and 12 bases lay between the germline ends. In germline, CDR1 is MRHNA, CDR2 SNTAGT. The CDR3 is 12 residues long. The CDR3 reads CASRGPGGEQYF. CDR3 in DNA: TGTGCCAGCAGAGGACCCGGAGGCGAGCAGTACTTC.

This chain joins TRBV5-1 and TRBJ2-5; TRBD2 agrees at 12 bases. With V trimmed by 2 bases and J by 4 bases, 15 bases remained unmatched. The CDR3 totals 19 residues. The germline V gene has CDR1 SGHRS and CDR2 YFSETQ. The chain's CDR3 is CASSFMSLAGGQRAETQYF. In nucleotides, the CDR3 is TGCGCCAGCAGCTTTATGAGTCTAGCGGGGGGGCAAAGGGCAGAGACCCAGTACTTC.

The rearrangement uses TRBV11-2 and TRBJ1-2; no clear D. Looked up from germline, CDR1 is SGHAT and CDR2 is FQNNGV. The CDR3 spans 13 residues. V dropped 0 bases and J dropped 7 bases, with 9 bases sitting between them. The CDR3 nucleotides read TGTGCCAGCAGCTTAGATCTTGACACTGGCTACACCTTC. Residues: CASSLDLDTGYTF.

This clone appeared a few times. Here the CDR3 DNA reads TGTGCCAGTTACGACAGGGGCACTGAAGCTTTCTTT. Amino acid sequence: CASYDRGTEAFF. The chain has TRBV19 and TRBJ1-1; TRBD1 agrees at 8 bases. CDR3 length equals 12 residues. Trimming took 8 bases from V and 4 from J; bases not matched to a gene: 3. Per germline, CDR1 LNHDA and CDR2 SQIVND (reference sequence).

V is TRBV7-2 and J is TRBJ2-7, with D possibly TRBD1 on 5 matching bases. V dropped 6 bases and J dropped 0 bases, with 15 bases sitting between them. Per the germline V gene, CDR1 is SGHTA and CDR2 is FQGNSA. The length of the CDR3 is 15 residues. The CDR3 DNA sequence: TGTGCCAGCAGATTTCAGGGAAGCCCCTCCTACGAGCAGTACTTC. Residues: CASRFQGSPSYEQYF.

The chain carries TRBV5-1 and TRBJ2-5; TRBD2 matches at 7 bases. CDR1 is SGHRS, CDR2 YFSETQ, per germline. Trimming at V came to 5 bases and at J to 3 bases, leaving 7 bases not matched to a gene. The CDR3 runs 14 residues. The CDR3 is CASRADGGKETQYF. The CDR3 coding sequence is TGCGCCAGCAGGGCGGACGGGGGGAAAGAGACCCAGTACTTC.

The V call is TRBV19, the J call TRBJ1-5, with TRBD1 as a possible D gene (6 bases). V was cut by 5 bases and J by 7 bases, with 12 bases left in between. Germline CDR1 LNHDA, CDR2 SQIVND (reference sequence). There are 13 residues in the CDR3. The CDR3 spells CASSPGVRQPQHF. CDR3 in DNA: TGTGCCAGTAGTCCAGGGGTGAGGCAGCCCCAGCATTTT.

V and J are TRBV6-1 and TRBJ1-6, with TRBD1 identical over 7 bases. Germline lookup yields CDR1 MNHNS and CDR2 SASEGT. This CDR3 is 14 amino acids long. Germline trimming cut 7 bases from V and 2 bases from J; bases unmatched to any gene: 2. This chain's CDR3 is CASIGQAYNSPLHF. CDR3 nucleotide sequence: TGTGCCAGCATCGGACAGGCCTATAATTCACCCCTCCACTTT.

This clone was observed a single time. This chain uses TRBV28 with TRBJ2-3; D may be TRBD1 (5 bases). The CDR3 sequence is 13 residues long. The ends were cut back, 5 bases at V and 1 base at J, with 7 bases in the middle. CDR1 is MDHEN, CDR2 SYDVKM, per germline. The CDR3 loop reads CASSRGGTDTQYF. The CDR3 DNA sequence: TGTGCCAGCAGTAGGGGTGGCACAGATACGCAGTATTTT.

The chain joins TRBV30 to TRBJ1-6, with 8 positions matching TRBD1. Germline V gene lookup returns CDR1 GTSNPN and CDR2 SVGIG (reference sequence). CDR3 length: 16 amino acids. The J segment lost 1 base and the V segment lost 3 bases, leaving 5 bases of the junction unmatched. In nucleotides, the CDR3 is TGTGCCTGGAGACGACAGGGGTCGTCCTATAATTCACCCCTCCACTTT. This translates into CAWRRQGSSYNSPLHF.

The chain is built from TRBV5-1 and TRBJ1-2; D may be TRBD1 (5 bases). CDR1 and CDR2 from the germline V gene are SGHRS and YFSETQ. Deletions cut 0 bases from V and 3 bases from J, with 15 bases between. The CDR3 extends over 16 amino acids. The CDR3 bases are TGCGCCAGCAGCTTGGCAGGTGGGCAGGGCCACTATGGCTACACCTTC. It translates to CASSLAGGQGHYGYTF.

J is TRBJ1-3 and V is TRBV11-2; possible D gene TRBD1, 5 bases. Germline CDR1 and CDR2: SGHAT and FQNNGV. V lost 0 bases, J lost 0 bases, and 6 bases lay in between. This CDR3 region has 15 residues. CDR3 sequence (DNA): TGTGCCAGCAGCTTAGACGGGGGCTCTGGAAACACCATATATTTT. Protein product: CASSLDGGSGNTIYF.